Following are 9 T cell receptor beta chains from one sample sequenced in a study of regulatory T cells in long-lasting Graves disease. Time point here: persistent/refractory GD, antithyroid drugs over 5 years with positive TRAb. The TCR library was prepared using RNA isolated from PBMCs. To make TCR beta libraries, researchers used iRepertoire HTBI primers and Arm-PCR of CDR3 regions. TCRdb re-analysed the multiplex PCR reads in MiXCR, keeping a single row per CDR3 protein. Here the sample spans around 510,000 distinct CDR3 sequences, more than 20% being singletons. The sample was peripheral blood mononuclear cells (PBMCs), taken when the disease was refractory, from a patient treated with antithyroid drugs. The origin of the receptors is a female donor with Graves disease.

This chain uses TRBV7-2 with TRBJ2-7; weak D call: TRBD1 (6 bases). Deletions cut 6 bases from V and 5 bases from J, with 17 bases between. This CDR3 is built from 14 residues. Germline CDR1 reads SGHTA; CDR2 reads FQGNSA. The CDR3 DNA sequence: TGTGCCAGCAGGATCACAGGGCTCACCCACGAGCAGTACTTC. It is translated as CASRITGLTHEQYF. The whole variable domain, remainder taken from reference TRBV7-2 and TRBJ2-7, is GAGVSQSPSNKVTEKGKDVELRCDPISGHTALYWYRQSLGQGLEFLIYFQGNSAPDKSGLPSDRFSAERTGGSVSTLTIQRTQQEDSAVYLCASRITGLTHEQYFGPGTRLTVT.

This clonotype was recorded at least ten times. The chain combines TRBV18 with TRBJ2-4, with D unclear. Germline loops: CDR1 KGHSH, CDR2 LQKENI. The CDR3 runs 15 residues. V lost 3 bases and J lost 0, with 9 bases in between. As DNA, the CDR3 is TGTGCCAGCTCACCGCCCCTAGTAGCCAAAAACATTCAGTACTTC. It specifies CASSPPLVAKNIQYF.

This clonotype was counted ten times or more. The CDR3 region has the DNA TGTGCCTGGAGTAGAAAGGATCAGCCCCAGCATTTT. Its translation is CAWSRKDQPQHF. This sequence joins TRBV30 and TRBJ1-5, with D unresolved. The CDR3 is 12 amino acids. Looked up from germline, CDR1 is GTSNPN and CDR2 is SVGIG (reference sequence). Trimming cost V 2 bases and J 5 bases, with 7 bases left between them.

In its sample, this clonotype was seen a few times. This chain links TRBV7-9 with TRBJ2-7; TRBD1 agrees at 8 bases. The CDR3 covers 12 residues. Germline V gene lookup returns CDR1 SEHNR and CDR2 FQNEAQ (reference sequence). V lost 10 bases to trimming and J lost 3 bases; unmatched junction nucleotides: 5. The CDR3 coding sequence is TGTGCCACAGACAGGGGAGGCTACGAGCAGTACTTC. Amino acids: CATDRGGYEQYF.

This chain joins TRBV5-1 and TRBJ1-1; unclear D gene. Germline CDR1 and CDR2: SGHRS and YFSETQ. There are 13 residues in the CDR3. V lost 1 base, J lost 6 bases, and 10 bases lay in between. DNA of the CDR3: TGCGCCAGCAGCTTGATGGCGGGCGCTGAAGCTTTCTTT. This sequence encodes CASSLMAGAEAFF. The complete variable domain, with remaining parts taken from reference TRBV5-1 and TRBJ1-1, reads KAGVTQTPRYLIKTRGQQVTLSCSPISGHRSVSWYQQTPGQGLQFLFEYFSETQRNKGNFPGRFSGRQFSNSRSEMNVSTLELGDSALYLCASSLMAGAEAFFGQGTRLTVV.

Worth noting for this clonotype: This sequence may be a read error, since a much larger clone differs from it by one base. V is TRBV20-1 and J is TRBJ2-7; D ambiguous. The CDR3 extends over 16 amino acids. Germline CDR1 DFQATT, CDR2 SNEGSKA (reference sequence). CDR3 nucleotide sequence: TGCAGTGCTAGAGTGGGTCAGGACGGATACTCCCACGAGCAGTACTTC. This encodes CSARVGQDGYSHEQYF.

This clonotype was observed a few times. The chain carries TRBV6-5 and TRBJ2-6; D might be TRBD1 (6 bases). V gave up 2 bases and J gave up 0 bases, with 11 bases separating them. Looked up from germline, CDR1 is MNHEY and CDR2 is SVGAGI. This CDR3 has 17 amino acids. The CDR3 here is CASSYQGQPSGANVLTF. CDR3 in DNA: TGTGCCAGCAGTTACCAAGGACAGCCCTCTGGGGCCAACGTCCTGACTTTC.

As to this clonotype: The likely explanation is a read error, given a far larger clone one base away. The chain combines TRBV7-6 with TRBJ2-5, with a tentative D call TRBD1 (6 bases). Germline loops: CDR1 SGHVS, CDR2 FNYEAQ. The CDR3 contains 13 residues. Trimming removed 0 bases from V and 5 bases from J, with 7 bases in between. The CDR3 loop reads CASSLAQGETQYF. The CDR3 region has the DNA TGTGCCAGCAGCTTAGCGCAGGGGGAGACCCAGTACTTC.

A few counts support this clonotype. The chain is built from TRBV5-8 and TRBJ2-7, with TRBD1 matching over 7 bases. The CDR3 runs 17 residues. Germline assignment: CDR1 SGHTS and CDR2 YDEGEE. Trimming removed 0 bases from V and 2 bases from J; junction bases left unmatched: 11. This CDR3 reads CASSLVVDRVMTYEQYF. As DNA, the CDR3 is TGTGCCAGCAGCTTGGTCGTTGACAGGGTTATGACCTACGAGCAGTACTTC.